This T cell receptor beta chain is drawn from a study of beta chain features in type 1 diabetes. The study's findings and limits: TCRB CDR3s were moderately but significantly shorter in Type 1 diabetes patients in all four CD4+ subsets.

Notes on this clone: Its antigen remains unidentified.

V was pared by 7 bases and J by 10 bases, with 14 bases between. This CDR3 has 13 amino acids. The V gene's germline CDR1 is MGHRA and CDR2 YSYEKL. Expressed TCRB transcripts got sequenced, as all isolated RNA was reverse transcribed. Repertoires were generated with immunoSEQ multiplex PCR, while TCRdb's copy carries only in-frame clones and drops some. The sample holds under 850,000 clones, around an eighth seen once. The sample taken for sequencing was naive CD4+ T cells from blood. This receptor was identified in a man aged 18 to 29 with type 1 diabetes. The chain joins TRBV4-1 to TRBJ1-6; D might be TRBD1 (5 bases). The CDR3, as DNA: TGCGCCAGCAATTCGGCAGGGAACTCACCCCTCCACTTT. It is translated as CASNSAGNSPLHF.